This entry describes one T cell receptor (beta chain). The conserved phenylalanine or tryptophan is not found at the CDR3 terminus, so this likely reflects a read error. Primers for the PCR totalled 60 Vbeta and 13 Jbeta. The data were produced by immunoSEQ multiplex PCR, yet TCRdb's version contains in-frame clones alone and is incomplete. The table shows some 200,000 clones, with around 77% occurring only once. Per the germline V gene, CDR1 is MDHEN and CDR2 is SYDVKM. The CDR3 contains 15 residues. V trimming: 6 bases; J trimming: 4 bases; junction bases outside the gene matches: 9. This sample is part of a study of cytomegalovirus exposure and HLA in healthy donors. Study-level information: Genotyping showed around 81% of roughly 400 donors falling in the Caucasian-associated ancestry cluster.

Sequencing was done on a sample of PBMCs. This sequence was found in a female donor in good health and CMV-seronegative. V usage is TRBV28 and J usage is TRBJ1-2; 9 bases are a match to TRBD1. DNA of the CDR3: TGTGCCAGCAGCCCCGGGACAGGGCGGAGCTATGGCTACACCCTC. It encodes CASSPGTGRSYGYTL.